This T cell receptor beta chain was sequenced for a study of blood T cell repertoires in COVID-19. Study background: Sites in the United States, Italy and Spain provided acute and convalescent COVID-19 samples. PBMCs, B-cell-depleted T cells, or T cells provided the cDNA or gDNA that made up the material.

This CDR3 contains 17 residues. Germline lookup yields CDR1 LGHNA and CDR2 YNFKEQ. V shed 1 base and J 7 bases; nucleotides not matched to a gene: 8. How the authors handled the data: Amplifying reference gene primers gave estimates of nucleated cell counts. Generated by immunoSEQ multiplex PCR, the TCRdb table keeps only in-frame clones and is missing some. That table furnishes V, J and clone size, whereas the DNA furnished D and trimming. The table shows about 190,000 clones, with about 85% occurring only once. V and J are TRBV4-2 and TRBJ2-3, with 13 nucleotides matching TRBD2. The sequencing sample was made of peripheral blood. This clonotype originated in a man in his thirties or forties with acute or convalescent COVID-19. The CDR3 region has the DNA TGTGCCAGCAGCCAAGCGTCAGGACTAGCGGGAGTAAATACGCAGTATTTT. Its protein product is CASSQASGLAGVNTQYF.